A selection of T cell receptor beta chains follows, all from one sample in a study of blood T cell repertoires in COVID-19. Profiling relied on immunoSEQ multiplex PCR, and the TCRdb table lists in-frame clones only, not all of them. The sample has under 400,000 clones; 88% are singletons. Sequenced material: PBMCs or T cells enriched from blood (not recorded which). The receptors come from a woman in her 30s who had been exposed to COVID-19. The CDR3 runs from the conserved cysteine through the conserved F or W. The order of the fields is CDR3 DNA, CDR3 protein, V gene, J gene, CDR3 length, clone size, D gene. D genes are given only for firm matches. Clone size, where shown, is once, few, many, or a class for clones that have expanded.

TGTGCCAGCAGTCCCACCGGACTAGCGGGAGAACACGAGCAGTACTTC	CASSPTGLAGEHEQYF	TRBV7-9	TRBJ2-7	16	NA	TRBD2
TGTGCCAGCAGCTCCGGATTGAGGGATTCACCCCTCCACTTT	CASSSGLRDSPLHF	TRBV7-3	TRBJ1-6	14	NA	NA
TGCGCCAGCAGCTCCCTAGGGACAGGGGGCACAGATACGCAGTATTTT	CASSSLGTGGTDTQYF	TRBV5-1	TRBJ2-3	16	NA	TRBD1
TGTGCCAGCAGCCTCCCGACTAGCGGGAGATATAAGGGGCGTAACCAGCAGTTCTTC	CASSLPTSGRYKGRNQQFF	TRBV7-8	TRBJ2-1	19	NA	TRBD2
TGTGCCAGCAGCGTAGATAATGGGGCGGATGGCTACACCTTC	CASSVDNGADGYTF	TRBV9	TRBJ1-2	14	NA	NA
TGTGCCAGCAGCTTAGAGGGGACAGGGAACTACAATGAGCAGTTCTTC	CASSLEGTGNYNEQFF	TRBV7-7	TRBJ2-1	16	NA	TRBD1
TGTGCCAGCAGCGTAGCTAGATCTTATGGCTACACCTTC	CASSVARSYGYTF	TRBV9	TRBJ1-2	13	NA	NA
TGCACCAGCAGCCCAAATAGCCAGGGGGCTTCTGGCTACACCTTC	CTSSPNSQGASGYTF	TRBV1	TRBJ1-2	15	NA	NA
TGTGCCAGCAGTCGTGACAGGGTTTCCTACAATGAGCAGTTCTTC	CASSRDRVSYNEQFF	TRBV28	TRBJ2-1	15	NA	TRBD1
TGTGCCAGCAGTGCGGACAAGCTTAACTATGGCTACACCTTC	CASSADKLNYGYTF	TRBV2	TRBJ1-2	14	NA	NA
TGTGCCAGTAGTATAGAACGGGGGAGCTCCTACGAGCAGTACTTC	CASSIERGSSYEQYF	TRBV19	TRBJ2-7	15	once	NA
TGTGCCAGCAGCTTAGTGGGCCTAGCGGTGGGTGAGCAGTTCTTC	CASSLVGLAVGEQFF	TRBV7-8	TRBJ2-1	15	NA	TRBD2
TGTGCCAGCAGCTTACCCGGGGGGGCTCCCCCCTACAATGAGCAGTTCTTC	CASSLPGGAPPYNEQFF	TRBV11-3	TRBJ2-1	17	few	TRBD2
TGTGCCAGCAGCGCCACCTCAGGGGCCACCGGGGAGCTGTTTTTT	CASSATSGATGELFF	TRBV7-3	TRBJ2-2	15	NA	NA
TGCAGCGTGAGGGTAGCCTACGAGCAGTACTTC	CSVRVAYEQYF	TRBV29-1	TRBJ2-7	11	NA	NA
TGTGCCAGCAGCCATGAAGCGGGGAGCTCCTACAATGAGCAGTTCTTC	CASSHEAGSSYNEQFF	TRBV3-1/TRBV3-2	TRBJ2-1	16	NA	TRBD2
TGTGCCAGCTCACCACCGAACCAGTTCTCTGGAAACACCATATATTTT	CASSPPNQFSGNTIYF	TRBV18	TRBJ1-3	16	NA	NA
TGTGCCAGCAGTGAAGTCAAGGGGGACCACTCCTACGAGCAGTACTTC	CASSEVKGDHSYEQYF	TRBV6-1	TRBJ2-7	16	once	NA
TGTGCCAGCAGCTTACCCCCCGGACAGGGGGTCTCACCCCTCCACTTT	CASSLPPGQGVSPLHF	TRBV7-2	TRBJ1-6	16	NA	TRBD1
TGTGCCTGGACTTTTGCGGGACAGGGGTCCGCAGATACGCAGTATTTT	CAWTFAGQGSADTQYF	TRBV30	TRBJ2-3	16	NA	TRBD1
TGTGCCAGCTCACCTGGTCTAGCGGCTTCCTACGAGCAGTACTTC	CASSPGLAASYEQYF	TRBV18	TRBJ2-7	15	NA	TRBD2
TGTGCCAGCACACGGACAGTTAATGAAAAACTGTTTTTT	CASTRTVNEKLFF	TRBV6-5	TRBJ1-4	13	NA	NA
TGCGCCAGCAGCTCGGGACTAGCGGGAGGCCAGGGGTATGAGCAGTTCTTC	CASSSGLAGGQGYEQFF	TRBV5-1	TRBJ2-1	17	once	TRBD2
TGTGCCAGCACTCCAGGTGGGACAAACAATGAGCAGTTCTTC	CASTPGGTNNEQFF	TRBV2	TRBJ2-1	14	NA	NA
TGTGCCAGCAGTGAAGCGAGGAGGGCAGATACGCAGTATTTT	CASSEARRADTQYF	TRBV2	TRBJ2-3	14	once	NA
TGCGCCAGCAGCGCCCCAGGGTTCGAGCAGTACTTC	CASSAPGFEQYF	TRBV5-1	TRBJ2-7	12	NA	NA
TGTGCCAGCAGCCGGACAGAGAACACTGAAGCTTTCTTT	CASSRTENTEAFF	TRBV6-5	TRBJ1-1	13	NA	NA
TGTGCCAGCAGTTTATTCGCGACAGGGGACGGCTACACCTTC	CASSLFATGDGYTF	TRBV28	TRBJ1-2	14	NA	TRBD1
TGTGCCAGCAGTGATTTTGGGACAGGGTGGCAGCCCCAGCATTTT	CASSDFGTGWQPQHF	TRBV28	TRBJ1-5	15	NA	TRBD1
TGTGCCAGTCAGGGGGTCCCCTTCTATGGAAACACCATATATTTT	CASQGVPFYGNTIYF	TRBV19	TRBJ1-3	15	NA	TRBD1
TGTGCCAGTAGTATTCGGGTGGACACAGATACGCAGTATTTT	CASSIRVDTDTQYF	TRBV19	TRBJ2-3	14	NA	NA
TGCGCCAGCAGCCCACCGCGGGCAGATGAAGCTTTCTTT	CASSPPRADEAFF	TRBV5-1	TRBJ1-1	13	NA	NA
TGCGCCAGCAGAACCGGGACAGGGGGCTATGGCTACACCTTC	CASRTGTGGYGYTF	TRBV10-2	TRBJ1-2	14	NA	TRBD1
TGTGCCACCAGTGGCCGGGACAGGGGTATCAATGAGCAGTTCTTC	CATSGRDRGINEQFF	TRBV24-1	TRBJ2-1	15	NA	TRBD1
TGTGCCAGCAGCTCACGTTCAGGACAGGGTTGGAATGAGCAGTTCTTC	CASSSRSGQGWNEQFF	TRBV7-9	TRBJ2-1	16	NA	TRBD1
TGCGCCAGCAGCTTGGGGTCTAGAAACTCCTACAATGAGCAGTTCTTC	CASSLGSRNSYNEQFF	TRBV5-1	TRBJ2-1	16	NA	NA
TGCGCCAGCCGGACGAGCGGGAGGTCCTCCTACGAGCAGTACTTC	CASRTSGRSSYEQYF	TRBV10-2	TRBJ2-7	15	NA	TRBD2
TGTGCCAGCAGCTTAGGGGGACAGGGGTTCTCTTATGGTAATGAAAAACTGTTTTTT	CASSLGGQGFSYGNEKLFF	TRBV11-2	TRBJ1-4	19	NA	TRBD1
TGTGCCAGCAGTAAGGGGGTTCAGCCCCAGCATTTT	CASSKGVQPQHF	TRBV28	TRBJ1-5	12	NA	NA
TGCGCCAGCAGCTTGGGCCCTAGTGAATTCACAGATACGCAGTATTTT	CASSLGPSEFTDTQYF	TRBV5-1	TRBJ2-3	16	NA	NA